Listed here are 5 T cell receptor beta chains from one sample, sequenced in a study of shared clonotypes between healthy human individuals. Produced via immunoSEQ multiplex PCR; TCRdb's table is partial and in-frame only. Here the sample spans millions of clones, 85% to 95% being singletons. Input material: naive CD4+ T cells sorted from blood. Subset noted: CD45RA+ positively selected. These receptors were collected from a man between 18 and 35 years old in good health.

This chain joins TRBV10-2 and TRBJ2-7; TRBD2 matches at 10 bases. The germline V gene encodes CDR1 WSHSY and CDR2 SAAADI. J lost 5 bases, V lost 8 bases, and 9 bases had no gene match. The CDR3 covers 14 residues. CDR3 sequence (DNA): TGCGCCAGCGGAGGGGCTAGCGGGAGTCACGAGCAGTACTTC. As protein: CASGGASGSHEQYF.

This rearrangement joins TRBV10-3 to TRBJ2-3; TRBD2 aligns across 14 bases. This CDR3 has 17 amino acids. Germline lookup yields CDR1 ENHRY and CDR2 SYGVKD. Trimming removed 6 bases from V and 4 bases from J; junction bases left unmatched: 9. The CDR3 DNA sequence: TGTGCCATCAGGGGACTAGCGGGAGTATGGGGCCCAGATACGCAGTATTTT. Translated: CAIRGLAGVWGPDTQYF.

This chain uses TRBV28 with TRBJ2-7; 7 bases are a match to TRBD1. After removal of 5 bases from V and 4 bases from J, the junction contained 11 bases not matched to a gene. This CDR3 is 15 amino acids long. Germline V gene sequence: CDR1 MDHEN, CDR2 SYDVKM. The CDR3 spells CASSLRQGSSYEQYF. For the CDR3, the DNA is TGTGCCAGCAGTCTCCGACAGGGATCCTCTTACGAGCAGTACTTC.

This clone was recorded once. V is TRBV30 and J is TRBJ1-5; maybe TRBD1 (5 bases). This CDR3 is built from 15 residues. Germline loops: CDR1 GTSNPN, CDR2 SVGIG (reference sequence). V lost 1 base and J 11 bases, leaving 21 bases between the germline ends. This CDR3 is CAWSATGTATSAQHF. The CDR3 DNA follows: TGTGCCTGGAGTGCAACCGGGACCGCCACGTCAGCCCAGCATTTT.

The V and J genes are TRBV2 and TRBJ2-5; D is tentatively TRBD1 or TRBD2 (5 bases each). Trimming removed 4 bases from V and 5 bases from J, with 17 bases in between. The CDR3 covers 15 residues. In germline, CDR1 is SNHLY, CDR2 FYNNEI. DNA of the CDR3: TGTGCCAGCAGTGCCTCCGGGACCTCCGGGGAGACCCAGTACTTC. It codes for CASSASGTSGETQYF. The whole variable domain, remainder taken from reference TRBV2 and TRBJ2-5, is EPEVTQTPSHQVTQMGQEVILRCVPISNHLYFYWYRQILGQKVEFLVSFYNNEISEKSEIFDDQFSVERPDGSNFTLKIRSTKLEDSAMYFCASSASGTSGETQYFGPGTRLLVL.